These 24 T cell receptor beta chains originate from one sample sequenced in a study of blood T cell repertoires in COVID-19. Sequencing used immunoSEQ multiplex PCR; TCRdb keeps in-frame clones, though not all of them. The repertoire consists of about 130,000 clones, with approximately 87% occurring once and the leading ten covering approximately 3.3%. Sequencing input: peripheral blood. These receptors were collected from a woman in her fifties or sixties with acute or convalescent COVID-19.

The V gene is TRBV19, the J gene TRBJ1-2, with 7 positions matching TRBD1. V dropped 8 bases and J dropped 3; count of bases not matched to a gene: 15. CDR3 size: 16 residues. Per the germline V gene, CDR1 is LNHDA and CDR2 is SQIVND (reference sequence). Here the CDR3 reads CASLPQRGQIDYGYTF. The CDR3 bases are TGTGCCAGTCTCCCGCAGAGGGGGCAAATAGACTATGGCTACACCTTC.

The J gene is TRBJ1-1, the V gene TRBV7-9; D remains unclear. V dropped 3 bases and J dropped 7 bases, with 9 bases sitting between them. CDR3 length equals 12 residues. Per the germline V gene, CDR1 is SEHNR and CDR2 is FQNEAQ (reference sequence). CDR3 nucleotide sequence: TGTGCCAGCAGCTTCGGGGAGGGTGAAGCTTTCTTT. Its protein product is CASSFGEGEAFF.

The CDR3 protein is CASVWAGGTSYNEQFF. DNA for the CDR3: TGTGCCAGCGTGTGGGCCGGCGGGACCTCCTACAATGAGCAGTTCTTC. The J gene is TRBJ2-1, the V gene TRBV6-6; tentative D call: TRBD2 (6 bases). V shed 8 bases and J shed 0 bases, with 17 bases lying between them. CDR3 length equals 16 residues. Germline V gives CDR1 MNHNY, CDR2 SVGAGI (reference sequence).

This chain uses TRBV28 with TRBJ1-1; D perhaps matches TRBD1 (5 bases). Germline-derived CDR1 and CDR2 are MDHEN and SYDVKM. The V end was cut by 6 bases, the J end by 8 bases, with 22 bases between. The CDR3 is 15 amino acids. The CDR3 here is CASSLRGYSGPEAFF. DNA for the CDR3: TGTGCCAGCAGCCTCCGGGGGTATAGCGGGCCAGAAGCTTTCTTT.

J is TRBJ2-7 and V is TRBV30, with TRBD2 matching over 7 bases. Germline V CDR1 and CDR2: GTSNPN, SVGIG (reference sequence). With 2 bases clipped from V and 4 bases from J, the junction kept 5 bases outside the gene matches. This CDR3 has 13 residues. The CDR3, as DNA: TGTGCCTGGAGTCAGCGGGAAGGGTACGAGCAGTACGTC. The encoded protein is CAWSQREGYEQYV.

The genes are TRBV7-9 and TRBJ1-2, with TRBD1 as a possible D gene (5 bases). The CDR3 runs 11 residues. Germline V gives CDR1 SEHNR, CDR2 FQNEAQ (reference sequence). The germline V and J ends were trimmed by 4 bases and 14 bases, with 14 bases remaining between them. The CDR3 region has the DNA TGTGCCAGCAGCTCAAACCCCAGGGTGACCTTC. As protein: CASSSNPRVTF.

The V call is TRBV5-5, the J call TRBJ2-7; 7 nucleotides match TRBD1. J gave up 8 bases and V 0 bases, and 5 bases lay outside the gene matches. The CDR3 is 13 residues long. Germline CDR1 reads SGHKS; CDR2 reads YYEKEE (reference sequence). The CDR3 sequence: CASSLEGQAKQYF. The CDR3 coding sequence is TGTGCCAGCAGCTTGGAAGGACAGGCCAAGCAGTACTTC. Using reference TRBV5-5 and TRBJ2-7 for the parts outside the CDR3, the full variable domain is DAGVTQSPTHLIKTRGQQVTLRCSPISGHKSVSWYQQVLGQGPQFIFQYYEKEERGRGNFPDRFSARQFPNYSSELNVNALLLGDSALYLCASSLEGQAKQYFGPGTRLTVT.

The rearrangement uses TRBV3-1 (or the pseudogene TRBV3-2) and TRBJ1-6; unclear D gene. The CDR3 totals 13 residues. The germline V and J ends were trimmed by 6 bases and 7 bases, with 10 bases remaining between them. The germline CDR1 and CDR2 sequences are LGHDT and YNNKEL (reference sequence). The CDR3 DNA follows: TGTGCCAGCAGGGGAGGGCAAAATTCACCCCTCCACTTT. This gives the protein CASRGGQNSPLHF.

The chain combines TRBV9 with TRBJ2-1; 11 positions match TRBD2. Germline V gene sequence: CDR1 SGDLS, CDR2 YYNGEE. This CDR3 is 16 amino acids long. V lost 4 bases and J lost 1; bases outside the gene matches: 4. CDR3: CASSPSGRLSYNEQFF. The DNA of the CDR3 is TGTGCCAGCAGCCCTAGCGGGAGGCTTTCCTACAATGAGCAGTTCTTC.

The gene calls are TRBV5-6 and TRBJ2-5, with D possibly TRBD2 on 5 matching bases. This CDR3 contains 14 residues. Deletions cut 1 base from V and 5 bases from J, with 12 bases between. Germline lookup yields CDR1 SGHDT and CDR2 YYEEEE. CDR3 protein: CASSLRSKRETQYF. CDR3 DNA: TGTGCCAGCAGCTTGAGGTCGAAGCGGGAGACCCAGTACTTC.

The chain's CDR3 is CASSETPPSGRVYEQYV. The DNA of the CDR3 is TGCGCCAGCAGTGAAACCCCCCCTAGCGGGAGAGTCTACGAGCAGTACGTC. The rearrangement joins TRBV10-1 to TRBJ2-7; 10 bases agree with TRBD2. V lost 3 bases and J lost 3; bases outside the gene matches: 11. Germline V gene lookup returns CDR1 WNHNN and CDR2 SYGVQD (reference sequence). This CDR3 contains 17 residues.

The chain couples TRBV6-5 to TRBJ1-5; a possible D gene is TRBD1 (6 bases). Germline loops: CDR1 MNHEY, CDR2 SVGAGI. The CDR3 sequence is 13 residues long. The ends were cut back, 4 bases at V and 9 bases at J, with 13 bases in the middle. For the CDR3, the DNA is TGTGCCAGCAGTTCGGACAGCCTTTTGCCCCAGCATTTT. Amino acid sequence: CASSSDSLLPQHF.

V usage is TRBV2 and J usage is TRBJ1-5; weak D call: TRBD1 (6 bases). Trimming pared 6 bases from V and 3 bases from J, leaving 9 bases between. CDR1 and CDR2 (germline): SNHLY, FYNNEI. This CDR3 region has 13 residues. The chain's CDR3 is CASSTGSNQPQHF. CDR3 coding DNA: TGTGCCAGCAGCACAGGGTCCAATCAGCCCCAGCATTTT.

Remarks on this clone: This sample includes further DNA sequences coding for the same CDR3. This chain links TRBV24-1 with TRBJ2-1; TRBD1 matches 7 bases. J was trimmed by 11 bases and V by 3 bases; bases with no gene match: 6. The CDR3 is 13 amino acids. Germline values: CDR1 KGHDR, CDR2 SFDVKD. This CDR3 reads CATSDLTTGKQFF. The DNA for the CDR3 is TGTGCCACCAGTGATCTCACGACAGGGAAGCAGTTCTTC.

V usage is TRBV18 and J usage is TRBJ1-2, with a possible D match to TRBD1 (5 bases). The germline gives CDR1 KGHSH, CDR2 LQKENI. The CDR3 sequence is 13 residues long. Trimming removed 6 bases from V and 4 bases from J, with 12 bases in between. This chain's CDR3 is CASSPDRLYGYTF. The CDR3 nucleotides read TGTGCCAGCTCCCCAGACAGACTCTATGGCTACACCTTC.

This chain joins TRBV12-3 or TRBV12-4 and TRBJ2-7; D perhaps matches TRBD2 (5 bases). V lost 6 bases and J 6 bases, leaving 12 bases between the germline ends. The CDR3 runs to 12 residues. CDR3 loop: CASSPLGGEQYF. CDR3 nucleotide sequence: TGTGCCAGCAGCCCTTTAGGAGGCGAGCAGTACTTC.

The genes are TRBV11-2 and TRBJ2-2; 7 nucleotides align to TRBD2. The CDR3 sequence is 14 residues long. J lost 5 bases, V lost 4 bases, and 4 bases had no gene match. CDR1 is SGHAT and CDR2 is FQNNGV in the germline V gene. The CDR3 region is CASSSYSGTGELFF. As DNA, the CDR3 is TGTGCCAGCAGCTCTTATAGCGGGACCGGGGAGCTGTTTTTT.

The chain joins TRBV5-1 to TRBJ1-2; D call uncertain. The CDR3 length is 14 residues. Germline V lookup: CDR1 SGHRS, CDR2 YFSETQ. Trimming stripped 0 bases from V and 5 bases from J, with 11 bases between. CDR3 nucleotides: TGCGCCAGCAGCTTGGATTCGGCGGGTTATGGCTACACCTTC. Protein: CASSLDSAGYGYTF.

The V and J genes are TRBV6-6 and TRBJ2-1; 10 nucleotides align to TRBD1. The CDR3 runs 14 residues. Germline V CDR1 and CDR2: MNHNY, SVGAGI (reference sequence). With V trimmed by 6 bases and J by 6 bases, 5 bases remained unmatched. The CDR3 region is CASRMTGGLNEQFF. The CDR3 region has the DNA TGTGCCAGCAGGATGACAGGGGGCCTCAATGAGCAGTTCTTC.

This chain joins TRBV3-1 (or the pseudogene TRBV3-2) and TRBJ1-2; TRBD1 matches at 10 bases. This CDR3 has 16 amino acids. Germline CDR1 and CDR2: LGHDT and YNNKEL (reference sequence). V dropped 1 base and J dropped 4; count of bases not matched to a gene: 6. As DNA, the CDR3 is TGTGCCAGCAGCCAAGGATGGGACAGGGGTGGCTATGGCTACACCTTC. Encoded protein: CASSQGWDRGGYGYTF.

The V gene is TRBV19, the J gene TRBJ1-1, with D perhaps TRBD1 (5 bases). The V gene lost 8 bases and the J gene lost 5 bases, with 15 bases spanning the gap. The CDR3 is 13 residues long. Looked up from germline, CDR1 is LNHDA and CDR2 is SQIVND (reference sequence). The CDR3 DNA reads TGTGCCAGTCAGACCTGGGGCGCGACTGAAGCTTTCTTT. Protein sequence: CASQTWGATEAFF.

This clone was seen only once. The chain employs TRBV20-1 and TRBJ1-2, with TRBD1 matching over 7 bases. Trimming removed 6 bases from V and 6 bases from J; junction bases left unmatched: 4. The CDR3 sequence is 11 residues long. Germline CDR1 and CDR2: DFQATT and SNEGSKA (reference sequence). CDR3 in amino acids: CSAYDRDGYTF. The CDR3 DNA reads as TGCAGTGCATACGACAGGGATGGCTACACCTTC.

V and J are TRBV11-2 and TRBJ1-3; possibly TRBD1 for D (5 bases). The CDR3 is 15 residues long. Per germline, CDR1 SGHAT and CDR2 FQNNGV. V lost 1 base and J lost 2, with 9 bases in between. The CDR3 nucleotides read TGTGCCAGCAGCTTAGGTTCGGGGGCTGGAAACACCATATATTTT. Residues: CASSLGSGAGNTIYF.

CDR3 sequence reads: CASSRRSGSQETQYF. As DNA, the CDR3 is TGTGCCAGCTCACGACGAAGCGGGAGCCAAGAGACCCAGTACTTC. This chain links TRBV18 with TRBJ2-5; TRBD2 agrees at 8 bases. This CDR3 has 15 residues. Germline lookup yields CDR1 KGHSH and CDR2 LQKENI. V dropped 4 bases and J dropped 1; count of bases not matched to a gene: 5.